Reported below is one TCR beta chain. The read ends 3 residues early relative to the CDR3; the germline J gene fills the gap. This sample is part of a study of T cells in women clearing cervical HPV infection. There are 17 residues in the CDR3. V lost 4 bases and J lost 2; bases outside the gene matches: 9. Looked up from germline, CDR1 is KGHDR and CDR2 is SFDVKD. The method was immunoSEQ multiplex PCR; TCRdb's version includes in-frame clones alone and lacks a portion of them. The sample yields about 22,000 clones, of which the top ten take up under 10%. This TCR was recovered from a woman between 18 and 70 years old with a cervical HPV16 infection that either progressed to CIN3+ or cleared (not recorded which). The J gene is TRBJ2-3, the V gene TRBV24-1; 9 nucleotides line up with TRBD2. The specimen sequenced was blood buffy coat. The CDR3 sequence is CATSESGLASVTDTQYF. CDR3 DNA (partial): TGTGCCACCAGTGAGTCAGGACTAGCGAGTGTCACAGATACG.